These 24 T cell receptor beta chains share one sample of origin, sequenced in a study of graft-versus-host responses after intestinal transplantation. For these receptors, no antigen is known. The repertoire was sequenced with immunoSEQ multiplex PCR; TCRdb's copy has only in-frame clones and lacks some. The sample records roughly 110,000 clones, 80% to 90% being singletons. The sample consisted of unstimulated CD4+ T cells sorted from spleen or lymph node cells, taken before transplant. These receptors were taken from a human donor who was the organ donor for an intestinal transplant.

V gene TRBV11-3 combines with J gene TRBJ1-3, with unresolved D. The CDR3 consists of 13 residues. Germline V gene lookup returns CDR1 SGHNT and CDR2 YENEEA. Trimming removed 5 bases at V and 2 bases at J, with 7 bases between. DNA of the CDR3: TGTGCCAGCAGCGCGCAACCTGGAAACACCATATATTTT. Translation: CASSAQPGNTIYF.

J is TRBJ2-3 and V is TRBV6-1; D is possibly TRBD2 (6 bases). The CDR3 is 12 amino acids. Germline loops: CDR1 MNHNS, CDR2 SASEGT. V lost 4 bases, J lost 8 bases, and 10 bases lay in between. CDR3 amino acids: CASSVGLTTQYF. The CDR3 DNA reads as TGTGCCAGCAGTGTGGGACTGACTACGCAGTATTTT.

This clone was detected once. The rearrangement links TRBV6-4 to TRBJ2-1; 9 positions agree with TRBD2. This CDR3 contains 14 residues. J was trimmed by 4 bases and V by 7 bases; bases with no gene match: 5. Germline CDR1 reads MRHNA; CDR2 reads SNTAGT. CDR3 region: CASISGRYYNEQFF. CDR3 sequence (DNA): TGTGCCAGCATCAGCGGGAGGTATTACAATGAGCAGTTCTTC.

Of note for this clone: A read error may produce the germline difference seen at one junction end. V gene TRBV7-2 combines with J gene TRBJ2-3; D tentatively reads TRBD1 or TRBD2 (5 bases each). CDR3 length: 14 amino acids. Germline lookup yields CDR1 SGHTA and CDR2 FQGNSA. The CDR3 sequence: CASSFRDAVFGMDF. In DNA, the CDR3 is TGTGCCAGCAGCTTTCGGGACGCTGTATTCGGTATGGATTTT.

This chain connects TRBV9 to TRBJ1-2; D perhaps matches TRBD1 (6 bases). From germline, CDR1 is SGDLS and CDR2 YYNGEE. The CDR3 is 13 residues long. The V and J ends lost 1 base and 2 bases respectively, with 6 bases between them. The CDR3 sequence: CASSVQGNYGYTF. The CDR3 DNA follows: TGTGCCAGCAGCGTACAGGGGAACTATGGCTACACCTTC.

The V and J genes are TRBV9 and TRBJ1-3; 9 bases fit TRBD1. The CDR3 has 20 amino acids. Germline values: CDR1 SGDLS, CDR2 YYNGEE. Germline trimming cut 4 bases from V and 2 bases from J; bases unmatched to any gene: 19. DNA of the CDR3: TGTGCCAGCAGCTTGGGACTTTCCGGGACAGGGACCCTTCCTGGAAACACCATATATTTT. This sequence encodes CASSLGLSGTGTLPGNTIYF.

The CDR3 is CASSLGQPYEQYF. In DNA, the CDR3 is TGTGCCAGCAGCCTTGGACAGCCCTACGAGCAGTACTTC. This rearrangement joins TRBV7-6 to TRBJ2-7; D perhaps matches TRBD1 (6 bases). V was trimmed by 5 bases and J by 2 bases, leaving 10 bases between them. Germline CDR1 reads SGHVS; CDR2 reads FNYEAQ. This CDR3 has 13 residues.

The J gene is TRBJ2-3, the V gene TRBV5-1; 10 bases match TRBD2. V shed 2 bases and J 0 bases; nucleotides not matched to a gene: 3. The CDR3 has 16 amino acids. From germline, CDR1 is SGHRS and CDR2 YFSETQ. The CDR3 reads CASSFGTSASTDTQYF. CDR3 DNA sequence: TGCGCCAGCAGCTTCGGGACTAGCGCTAGCACAGATACGCAGTATTTT.

Comment on this clone: Other DNA sequences of this sample code for an identical CDR3. The chain links TRBV7-9 to TRBJ1-3; the D is unclear. Trimming left V 5 bases short and J 0 bases short, with 5 bases between. CDR1 and CDR2 from the germline V gene are SEHNR and FQNEAQ (reference sequence). The CDR3 totals 13 residues. This CDR3 is CASSPGSGNTIYF. The CDR3 DNA sequence: TGTGCCAGCAGCCCGGGCTCTGGAAACACCATATATTTT.

The gene calls are TRBV7-9 and TRBJ2-3; D is ambiguous. Trimming stripped 5 bases from V and 2 bases from J, with 8 bases between. Germline V gives CDR1 SEHNR, CDR2 FQNEAQ (reference sequence). This CDR3 region has 13 residues. The CDR3 protein is CASSARPTDTQYF. Here the CDR3 DNA reads TGTGCCAGCAGCGCCCGGCCCACAGATACGCAGTATTTT.

Note on this clone: A read error may produce the germline difference seen at one junction end. Other DNA sequences in this sample translate to the same CDR3. The gene calls are TRBV7-3 and TRBJ2-2; 9 positions match TRBD1. This CDR3 region has 16 residues. Germline assignment: CDR1 SGHTA and CDR2 FQGTGA. The CDR3 sequence: CASSLAGTGNAGELFF. The CDR3 DNA sequence: TGTGCCAGCAGCTTAGCTGGGACAGGGAACGCCGGGGAGTTGTTTTTT. Complete variable domain (other parts from reference TRBV7-3 and TRBJ2-2): GAGVSQTPSNKVTEKGKYVELRCDPISGHTALYWYRQSLGQGPEFLIYFQGTGAADDSGLPNDRFFAVRPEGSVSTLKIQRTERGDSAVYLCASSLAGTGNAGELFFGEGSRLTVL.

V gene TRBV9 combines with J gene TRBJ2-3; 11 bases align to TRBD2. Looked up from germline, CDR1 is SGDLS and CDR2 is YYNGEE. This CDR3 spans 14 amino acids. V lost 2 bases to trimming and J lost 6 bases; unmatched junction nucleotides: 2. The CDR3 is CASSVSGREDTQYF. In nucleotides, the CDR3 is TGTGCCAGCAGCGTTAGCGGGAGGGAGGATACGCAGTATTTT.

The chain uses TRBV5-6 and TRBJ1-4; D is unresolved. V shed 1 base and J shed 8 bases, with 12 bases lying between them. CDR1 and CDR2 from the germline V gene are SGHDT and YYEEEE. The CDR3 extends over 14 amino acids. As DNA, the CDR3 is TGTGCCAGCAGCTTGTGGGATCCGGGGGAAAAACTGTTTTTT. Translating it yields CASSLWDPGEKLFF.

This clone is a singleton in its sample. The V call is TRBV6-5, the J call TRBJ1-2; no reliable D call. V was cut by 0 bases and J by 2 bases, with 7 bases left in between. The CDR3 sequence is 14 residues long. Germline CDR1 and CDR2: MNHEY and SVGAGI. DNA for the CDR3: TGTGCCAGCAGTTACTCAACAGCGAACTATGGCTACACCTTC. Translated: CASSYSTANYGYTF.

This clone was detected only a few times. The CDR3 loop is CASSRSGTRPYEQYF. In nucleotides, the CDR3 is TGTGCCAGCAGTCGTAGCGGTACAAGACCCTACGAGCAGTACTTC. The rearrangement uses TRBV6-5 and TRBJ2-7; tentatively, D is TRBD2 (6 bases). Looked up from germline, CDR1 is MNHEY and CDR2 is SVGAGI. The length of the CDR3 is 15 residues. V shed 5 bases and J shed 2 bases, with 16 bases lying between them.

V is TRBV7-9 and J is TRBJ1-2, with D perhaps matching TRBD1 (6 bases). This CDR3 has 14 amino acids. Deletions cut 2 bases from V and 6 bases from J, with 13 bases between. Germline V lookup: CDR1 SEHNR, CDR2 FQNEAQ (reference sequence). The CDR3 nucleotides are TGTGCCAGCAGCTTACAGGGGCGCGGTGATGGCTACACCTTC. Protein: CASSLQGRGDGYTF. Variable domain in full (rest from reference TRBV7-9 and TRBJ1-2): DTGVSQNPRHKITKRGQNVTFRCDPISEHNRLYWYRQTLGQGPEFLTYFQNEAQLEKSRLLSDRFSAERPKGSFSTLEIQRTEQGDSAMYLCASSLQGRGDGYTFGSGTRLTVV.

In DNA form, the CDR3 reads TGTGCCAGCAGCCGGGACAGGGGGTTCTCTGGCTACACCTTC. This sequence encodes CASSRDRGFSGYTF. This chain connects TRBV6-1 to TRBJ1-2; 11 nucleotides line up with TRBD1. Germline loops: CDR1 MNHNS, CDR2 SASEGT. The trim removed 6 bases at V and 7 bases at J, leaving 7 bases unmatched. The CDR3 has 14 residues.

This chain joins TRBV18 and TRBJ1-5, with 7 bases lining up with TRBD1. The CDR3 is 17 residues long. CDR1 is KGHSH and CDR2 is LQKENI in the germline V gene. Trimming cost V 4 bases and J 2 bases; bases outside gene matches: 11. The CDR3 region has the DNA TGTGCCAGCTCACTGTACCCCAGGGGGACGGGCAATCAGCCCCAGCATTTT. This codes for CASSLYPRGTGNQPQHF. Filled out from reference TRBV18 and TRBJ1-5, the complete variable domain reads NAGVMQNPRHLVRRRGQEARLRCSPMKGHSHVYWYRQLPEEGLKFMVYLQKENIIDESGMPKERFSAEFPKEGPSILRIQQVVRGDSAAYFCASSLYPRGTGNQPQHFGDGTRLSIL.

This clone was counted a few times. This chain links TRBV6-1 with TRBJ2-1; 7 bases are a match to TRBD1. Germline CDR1 is MNHNS and CDR2 is SASEGT. The J segment lost 6 bases and the V segment lost 5 bases, leaving 10 bases of the junction unmatched. This CDR3 is built from 15 residues. The CDR3 DNA is TGTGCCAGCAGTCTTAGACAGGGATATGTCAATGAGCAGTTCTTC. This gives the protein CASSLRQGYVNEQFF.

This chain joins TRBV11-2 and TRBJ2-5; D possibly uses TRBD1 or TRBD2 (5 bases each). Germline V gene data show CDR1 as SGHAT and CDR2 as FQNNGV. There are 13 residues in the CDR3. The ends were cut back, 1 base at V and 4 bases at J, with 7 bases in the middle. The CDR3 sequence is CASSLAGTETQYF. DNA for the CDR3: TGTGCCAGCAGCTTAGCTGGGACAGAGACCCAGTACTTC.

This chain uses TRBV30 with TRBJ2-5; the match to TRBD1 covers 8 bases. The J segment lost 7 bases and the V segment lost 4 bases, leaving 14 bases of the junction unmatched. Germline CDR1 reads GTSNPN; CDR2 reads SVGIG (reference sequence). The CDR3 runs 15 residues. This chain's CDR3 is CAWTPWVQGGGTQYF. DNA of the CDR3: TGTGCCTGGACCCCCTGGGTACAGGGGGGTGGGACCCAGTACTTC. Full variable domain (rest looked up from reference TRBV30 and TRBJ2-5): SQTIHQWPATLVQPVGSPLSLECTVEGTSNPNLYWYRQAAGRGLQLLFYSVGIGQISSEVPQNLSASRPQDRQFILSSKKLLLSDSGFYLCAWTPWVQGGGTQYFGPGTRLLVL.

CDR3 amino acids: CATRGTASSGNTIYF. The CDR3 DNA sequence: TGTGCCACCCGAGGGACAGCCAGCTCTGGAAACACCATATATTTT. The chain is built from TRBV6-1 and TRBJ1-3; TRBD1 matches 7 bases. CDR1 MNHNS and CDR2 SASEGT come from the germline V gene. V shed 10 bases and J 0 bases; nucleotides not matched to a gene: 9. The CDR3 covers 15 residues.

This clone was picked up one time. The chain couples TRBV5-1 to TRBJ1-4, with 7 bases lining up with TRBD1. J gave up 4 bases and V 3 bases, and 3 bases lay outside the gene matches. CDR1 and CDR2 (germline): SGHRS, YFSETQ. CDR3 length equals 14 residues. The CDR3 sequence: CASSWDSLNEKLFF. The CDR3 DNA reads as TGCGCCAGCAGCTGGGACAGCCTTAATGAAAAACTGTTTTTT.

The chain carries TRBV5-1 and TRBJ2-1; 7 bases are a match to TRBD1. CDR3 length: 17 residues. Looked up from germline, CDR1 is SGHRS and CDR2 is YFSETQ. J lost 1 base, V lost 0 bases, and 7 bases had no gene match. The CDR3 reads CASSLEGGRGSYNEQFF. The CDR3 DNA follows: TGCGCCAGCAGCTTGGAAGGGGGCAGGGGTTCCTACAATGAGCAGTTCTTC. Based on the CDR3 plus reference TRBV5-1 and TRBJ2-1, the full variable domain is KAGVTQTPRYLIKTRGQQVTLSCSPISGHRSVSWYQQTPGQGLQFLFEYFSETQRNKGNFPGRFSGRQFSNSRSEMNVSTLELGDSALYLCASSLEGGRGSYNEQFFGPGTRLTVL.